Listed below are T cell receptor beta chains from one sample, sequenced in a study of PD-1 blockade in classical Hodgkin lymphoma. Profiling relied on immunoSEQ multiplex PCR, and the TCRdb table lists in-frame clones only, not all of them. There are around 25,000 clones in the sample; approximately 90% occur only once, and around 20% lies in the top ten. The sequences come from peripheral blood mononuclear cells (PBMCs), collected before the fourth cycle of nivolumab. Source of these receptors: a human donor with classical Hodgkin lymphoma. CDR3s include the opening cysteine and the closing phenylalanine or tryptophan. Each record gives: V gene, D gene, clone size, J gene, CDR3 DNA, CDR3 protein. The D gene is left open where the match is weak. Expanded clones get a size class; other rows say once, few or many, or leave the size out.

V gene: TRBV2
D gene: TRBD1
clone size: NA
J gene: TRBJ2-7
CDR3 DNA: TGTGCCAGCAGTGGGACAGGGGGCCTAAGCGAGCAGTACTTC
CDR3 protein: CASSGTGGLSEQYF

V gene: TRBV13
D gene: TRBD2
clone size: NA
J gene: TRBJ2-1
CDR3 DNA: TGTGCCAGCAGCTCGGGACTAGCGAGGAATGAGCAGTTCTTC
CDR3 protein: CASSSGLARNEQFF

V gene: TRBV6-1
D gene: TRBD2
clone size: NA
J gene: TRBJ2-2
CDR3 DNA: TGTGCCAGCAGTGCGCGGGAGTTCACCGGGGAGCTGTTTTTT
CDR3 protein: CASSAREFTGELFF

V gene: TRBV7-9
D gene: TRBD2
clone size: NA
J gene: TRBJ2-7
CDR3 DNA: TGTGCCAGCAACGCGGGGGGCTCCTACGAGCAGTACTTC
CDR3 protein: CASNAGGSYEQYF

V gene: TRBV11-2
D gene: TRBD2
clone size: NA
J gene: TRBJ2-3
CDR3 DNA: TGTGCCAGCAGCTCCCGACTAGCAAGCACAGATACGCAGTATTTT
CDR3 protein: CASSSRLASTDTQYF

V gene: TRBV6-5
D gene: NA
clone size: few
J gene: TRBJ2-7
CDR3 DNA: TGTGCCAGCAGTTACTCGGGCAGAATCTCCTACGAGCAGTACTTC
CDR3 protein: CASSYSGRISYEQYF

V gene: TRBV28
D gene: TRBD2
clone size: NA
J gene: TRBJ2-3
CDR3 DNA: TGTGCCAGCAGTTTGTCTCTCGGACTAGCCGCAGATACGCAGTATTTT
CDR3 protein: CASSLSLGLAADTQYF

V gene: TRBV6-5
D gene: TRBD1
clone size: NA
J gene: TRBJ1-4
CDR3 DNA: TGTGCCAGCAGCCGGGACAGGGTCAGTGGAAAACTGTTTTTT
CDR3 protein: CASSRDRVSGKLFF

V gene: TRBV19
D gene: NA
clone size: NA
J gene: TRBJ2-5
CDR3 DNA: TGTGCCAGTAGTATCACAGAAGAGACCCAGTACTTC
CDR3 protein: CASSITEETQYF

V gene: TRBV6-5
D gene: NA
clone size: NA
J gene: TRBJ2-5
CDR3 DNA: TGTGCCAGCAGTTACTCAAGGACAGCCCTGGAGGAGACCCAGTACTTC
CDR3 protein: CASSYSRTALEETQYF

V gene: TRBV10-1
D gene: TRBD2
clone size: few
J gene: TRBJ2-1
CDR3 DNA: TGCGCCAGCAGCGACTTTCCGAGACTAGCGGCTCACAATGAGCAGTTCTTC
CDR3 protein: CASSDFPRLAAHNEQFF

V gene: TRBV7-9
D gene: TRBD2
clone size: NA
J gene: TRBJ2-3
CDR3 DNA: TGTGCCAGCAGCTTACCGCCACGACTAGCGGGAGTACAGAATACGCAGTATTTT
CDR3 protein: CASSLPPRLAGVQNTQYF

V gene: TRBV4-1
D gene: NA
clone size: NA
J gene: TRBJ2-7
CDR3 DNA: TGCGCCAGCAGCCTATTCGTCGGGGTAGCCTACGAGCAGTACTTC
CDR3 protein: CASSLFVGVAYEQYF

V gene: TRBV6-1
D gene: NA
clone size: NA
J gene: TRBJ1-6
CDR3 DNA: TGTGCCAGCAGTGTGAACCGGCAGGGAGCCTCTCCCCTCCACTTT
CDR3 protein: CASSVNRQGASPLHF

V gene: TRBV6-5
D gene: NA
clone size: NA
J gene: TRBJ2-1
CDR3 DNA: TGTGCCAGCCTCGAAACCGGGGCACGCAATGAGCAGTTCTTC
CDR3 protein: CASLETGARNEQFF

V gene: TRBV9
D gene: TRBD1
clone size: NA
J gene: TRBJ1-3
CDR3 DNA: TGTGCCAGCAGCCCGACAGGGTGGAACACCATATATTTT
CDR3 protein: CASSPTGWNTIYF

V gene: TRBV4-2
D gene: NA
clone size: once
J gene: TRBJ1-1
CDR3 DNA: TGTGCCAGCAGCCACCCCGGGGGGGTAAACACTGAAGCTTTCTTT
CDR3 protein: CASSHPGGVNTEAFF

V gene: TRBV7-9
D gene: NA
clone size: NA
J gene: TRBJ1-1
CDR3 DNA: TGTGCCAGCAGCTTAGTAAGCCTAACCTCTGAAGCTTTCTTT
CDR3 protein: CASSLVSLTSEAFF

V gene: TRBV19
D gene: TRBD2
clone size: NA
J gene: TRBJ2-5
CDR3 DNA: TGTGCCAGTAGTATAGCGGCTAGCGGGAGGAGGGCCCAGTACTTC
CDR3 protein: CASSIAASGRRAQYF

V gene: TRBV5-1
D gene: NA
clone size: NA
J gene: TRBJ1-1
CDR3 DNA: TGCGCCAGCAGCTTGGTGATCTCTTCGGGAGCTGAAGCTTTCTTT
CDR3 protein: CASSLVISSGAEAFF

V gene: TRBV4-1
D gene: NA
clone size: NA
J gene: TRBJ1-5
CDR3 DNA: TGCGCCAGCAGCCAGGTAGGGGGGGATCAGCCCCAGCATTTT
CDR3 protein: CASSQVGGDQPQHF

V gene: TRBV13
D gene: TRBD2
clone size: NA
J gene: TRBJ2-3
CDR3 DNA: TGTGCCAGCAGCACGGGACTAGCAGTAGATACGCAGTATTTT
CDR3 protein: CASSTGLAVDTQYF

V gene: TRBV18
D gene: TRBD1
clone size: large
J gene: TRBJ2-7
CDR3 DNA: TGTGCCAGCTCACCTGGGACAGGTTTACTGCTACGCTACGAGCAGTACTTC
CDR3 protein: CASSPGTGLLLRYEQYF

V gene: TRBV7-3
D gene: NA
clone size: NA
J gene: TRBJ2-2
CDR3 DNA: TGTGCCAGCAGACCGGGACCCCTGGGCGGGGAGCTGTTTTTT
CDR3 protein: CASRPGPLGGELFF

V gene: TRBV21-1
D gene: NA
clone size: NA
J gene: TRBJ2-2
CDR3 DNA: TGTGCCAGCAGCAAAGACGTAGAAGAGCTGGCGGGAGCCGGGGAGCTGTTTTTT
CDR3 protein: CASSKDVEELAGAGELFF

V gene: TRBV7-2
D gene: TRBD2
clone size: NA
J gene: TRBJ2-7
CDR3 DNA: TGTGCCAGCAGCTTAGTTAGCGGGAGCAACGAGCAGTACTTC
CDR3 protein: CASSLVSGSNEQYF

V gene: TRBV5-1
D gene: NA
clone size: NA
J gene: TRBJ1-4
CDR3 DNA: TGCGCCAGCAGCTTGGTCCCGTCAGGGGCAACTAATGAAAAACTGTTTTTT
CDR3 protein: CASSLVPSGATNEKLFF

V gene: TRBV11-3
D gene: NA
clone size: NA
J gene: TRBJ2-1
CDR3 DNA: TGTGCCAGCAGCTTAGAGGGGTCCTACAATGAGCAGTTCTTC
CDR3 protein: CASSLEGSYNEQFF

V gene: TRBV29-1
D gene: TRBD2
clone size: NA
J gene: TRBJ2-3
CDR3 DNA: TGCAGCGTTGAAGCCGCCCTAGCGGGGGAGTATTCTACTAGCACAGATACGCAGTATTTT
CDR3 protein: CSVEAALAGEYSTSTDTQYF

V gene: TRBV9
D gene: NA
clone size: NA
J gene: TRBJ1-4
CDR3 DNA: TGTGCCAGCAGCCGTGAGGGGAATACTAATGAAAAACTGTTTTTT
CDR3 protein: CASSREGNTNEKLFF

V gene: TRBV15
D gene: NA
clone size: NA
J gene: TRBJ1-1
CDR3 DNA: TGTGCCACCGGGAGCGCTCTCAACACTGAAGCTTTCTTT
CDR3 protein: CATGSALNTEAFF

V gene: TRBV6-1
D gene: TRBD1
clone size: NA
J gene: TRBJ1-1
CDR3 DNA: TGTGCCAGCATTTCCGACAGGGACGGGGTTGAAGCTTTCTTT
CDR3 protein: CASISDRDGVEAFF

V gene: TRBV23-1
D gene: TRBD1
clone size: few
J gene: TRBJ1-5
CDR3 DNA: TGCGCCAGCAGTCTCCGGGACAGGGGAAATCAGCCCCAGCATTTT
CDR3 protein: CASSLRDRGNQPQHF